This T cell receptor (beta chain) was captured by sequencing in a study of cytomegalovirus exposure and HLA in healthy donors. Study results and caveats: A later analysis reportedly identified an Asian-associated ancestry cluster as carrying fewer N-insertions than the roughly 670-donor mean. Later analysis suggested most CMV-associated TCR beta chains were HLA-restricted.

In regard to this clone: Its matching antigen is unknown.

Between the trimmed V and J ends, which lost 0 bases and 15 bases, there was a span of 15 bases. Germline V gene lookup returns CDR1 MNHNS and CDR2 SASEGT. CDR3 length: 13 residues. The PCR made use of 60 Vbeta and 13 Jbeta primers. Generated by immunoSEQ multiplex PCR, the TCRdb table keeps only in-frame clones and is missing some. The sample includes some 180,000 clones, roughly 81% seen only once; the top ten take about 2.5%. The sequenced sample consisted of PBMCs. The receptor was isolated from a man aged 25 to 40 in good health and CMV-seropositive. The chain is built from TRBV6-1 and TRBJ1-5; no definite D call. Here the CDR3 reads CASSEARKHSMHF. CDR3 nucleotides: TGTGCCAGCAGTGAAGCACGAAAGCATTCAATGCATTTT.